The source of this TCR beta chain is a study of T cell repertoires in cytomegalovirus infection. At the level of the study: Indications came from public TCR beta signatures; they pointed to CMV infection and to a matching HLA type.

On this clonotype: Its matching antigen is unknown.

TCRdb re-derived calls from the reads in MiXCR, one entry per CDR3 protein. Of tens of thousands of distinct CDR3 sequences in the sample, 24% were seen once. Study results and limitations: Carriage of CMV together with the relevant HLA was identifiable through cumulative public TCR beta family frequency. The ex vivo response was dominated by HLA-C-restricted CMV-specific TCR beta clonotypes.

The material sequenced was CD8+ T cells from cultured PBMCs, taken from culture after CMV antigen stimulation. The source is a human donor in good health (CMV status not recorded). Some clones in this sample may be carry-over from other donors' samples.

As DNA, the CDR3 is TGTGCCAGCAGTTATAATGGAATTCAGCCCCAGCATTTT. Protein product: CASSYNGIQPQHF. This chain connects TRBV27 to TRBJ1-5; D not resolved. Deletions cut 4 bases from V and 6 bases from J, with 10 bases between. Germline lookup yields CDR1 MNHEY and CDR2 SMNVEV (reference sequence). The CDR3 totals 13 residues.